Presented here are 22 T cell receptor beta chains from one specimen sequenced in a study of CD8+CD57+ T cells in acquired aplastic anemia. The use of genomic DNA as template underpinned the TCR beta VDJ and CDR3 profiling. TCRdb fed the reads into MiXCR, producing one record per CDR3 protein. The data contain some 170,000 distinct CDR3 sequences, around 45% of them singletons. Sequencing input: sorted CD4+, CD8+, or CD8+CD57+ T cells (not recorded which) from PBMCs. These receptors were obtained from a human donor in good health.

This clonotype has ten or more counts. The genes are TRBV20-1 and TRBJ2-3; tentative D call: TRBD1 (6 bases). This CDR3 has 13 residues. Germline V CDR1 and CDR2: DFQATT, SNEGSKA (reference sequence). V lost 8 bases and J 0 bases, leaving 12 bases between the germline ends. The CDR3 region is CSTTGTSTDTQYF. CDR3 DNA sequence: TGCAGTACGACCGGGACAAGCACAGATACGCAGTATTTT.

The chain employs TRBV11-1 and TRBJ2-6, with D uncertain. The CDR3 totals 16 residues. Trimming shortened V by 2 bases and J by 0 bases, and 8 bases separated the two germline ends. Germline-derived CDR1 and CDR2 are SGHAT and FQDESV (reference sequence). The CDR3 coding sequence is TGTGCCAGCAGCTTATCGCACAACTCTGGGGCCAACGTCCTGACTTTC. Translation gives CASSLSHNSGANVLTF.

In the case of this clonotype: This clone may be a read error of a much larger clone one base away. V usage is TRBV4-1 and J usage is TRBJ1-2; D possibly corresponds to TRBD1 (6 bases). This CDR3 is 15 amino acids long. V lost 1 base and J 8 bases, leaving 17 bases between the germline ends. Germline CDR1 and CDR2: MGHRA and YSYEKL. The CDR3 here is CASSQVVRGEGGYTF. For the CDR3, the DNA is TGCGCCAGCAGCCAAGTTGTAAGGGGGGAAGGAGGCTACACCTTC.

The chain is built from TRBV7-2 and TRBJ2-2; D gene uncertain. Trimming left V 5 bases short and J 6 bases short, with 13 bases between. The CDR3 runs 14 residues. Per the germline V gene, CDR1 is SGHTA and CDR2 is FQGNSA. CDR3 amino acids: CASSQPVGPGELFF. CDR3 in DNA: TGTGCCAGCAGCCAACCCGTTGGGCCCGGGGAGCTGTTTTTT.

This clonotype appeared many times. The chain has TRBV12-3 or TRBV12-4 and TRBJ1-5, with D unresolved. V lost 4 bases, J lost 2 bases, and 12 bases lay in between. The CDR3 runs 15 residues. CDR3 DNA sequence: TGTGCCAGCAGTTCCTTCGGCATAGGCAATCAGCCCCAGCATTTT. Protein product: CASSSFGIGNQPQHF.

The chain couples TRBV10-3 to TRBJ1-5; D is possibly TRBD1 (6 bases). There are 14 residues in the CDR3. V was trimmed by 4 bases and J by 6 bases, leaving 13 bases between them. Germline V lookup: CDR1 ENHRY, CDR2 SYGVKD. Here the CDR3 reads CAISVGGRGQPQHF. The CDR3 DNA reads as TGTGCCATCAGTGTTGGGGGCAGGGGTCAGCCCCAGCATTTT.

In regard to this clonotype: This sequence may be a read error, since a much larger clone differs from it by one base. This sequence joins TRBV7-8 and TRBJ2-1; perhaps TRBD2 as D (6 bases). CDR3 length equals 15 residues. Germline-derived CDR1 and CDR2 are SGHVS and FQNEAQ. V gave up 1 base and J gave up 2 bases, with 9 bases separating them. CDR3 residues: CASSLVCGTYNEQFF. CDR3 bases: TGTGCCAGCAGCTTAGTATGCGGGACCTACAATGAGCAGTTCTTC. The full variable domain, rest sourced from reference TRBV7-8 and TRBJ2-1, is GAGVSQSPRYKVAKRGQDVALRCDPISGHVSLFWYQQALGQGPEFLTYFQNEAQLDKSGLPSDRFFAERPEGSVSTLKIQRTQQEDSAVYLCASSLVCGTYNEQFFGPGTRLTVL.

Notes on this clonotype: A much larger clone is a single base away; this may be a read error. The chain combines TRBV5-1 with TRBJ2-5, with D tentatively TRBD2 (6 bases). The V gene's germline CDR1 is SGHRS and CDR2 YFSETQ. The CDR3 covers 15 residues. The germline V and J ends were trimmed by 4 bases and 4 bases, with 17 bases remaining between them. The CDR3 region has the DNA TGCGCCAGCAGCCCAGGACGACTCGGGGGAGAGACCCAGTACTTC. As protein: CASSPGRLGGETQYF.

The gene calls are TRBV7-2 and TRBJ2-7; D remains ambiguous. With 4 bases removed from V and 1 base from J, the gap between germline ends came to 8 bases. Germline V gene data show CDR1 as SGHTA and CDR2 as FQGNSA. The CDR3 is 13 residues long. The DNA for the CDR3 is TGTGCCAGCAGCTCTCCCCGGTCCTACGAGCAGTACTTC. Translating it yields CASSSPRSYEQYF.

This clonotype was counted a few times. V is TRBV4-2 and J is TRBJ2-1; 10 positions match TRBD2. Germline V lookup: CDR1 LGHNA, CDR2 YNFKEQ. The junction had 14 bases not matched to a gene; V was cut back by 5 bases and J by 4 bases. There are 18 residues in the CDR3. CDR3 bases: TGTGCCAGCAGCAGACGAATAACAGGACTAGCGGTGTACAATGAGCAGTTCTTC. As protein: CASSRRITGLAVYNEQFF.

The V gene is TRBV7-9, the J gene TRBJ1-2, with D possibly being TRBD1 (5 bases). Germline V gene lookup returns CDR1 SEHNR and CDR2 FQNEAQ (reference sequence). The CDR3 contains 14 residues. V gave up 5 bases and J gave up 10 bases, with 20 bases separating them. CDR3 in amino acids: CASSAPIERGNYTF. In DNA form, the CDR3 reads TGTGCCAGCAGCGCCCCCATCGAGAGGGGAAACTACACCTTC.

This clonotype was picked up many times. This rearrangement joins TRBV7-3 to TRBJ2-1; 13 nucleotides align to TRBD2. V lost 5 bases to trimming and J lost 6 bases; unmatched junction nucleotides: 7. The CDR3 runs 16 residues. Germline CDR1 reads SGHTA; CDR2 reads FQGTGA. This CDR3 reads CASSGTGLAGSNEQFF. The DNA of the CDR3 is TGTGCCAGCAGCGGGACGGGACTAGCGGGGAGCAATGAGCAGTTCTTC.

The chain employs TRBV10-3 and TRBJ2-7, with 10 bases lining up with TRBD1. Unmatched junction bases numbered 9, after V lost 2 bases and J lost 5 bases. Germline lookup yields CDR1 ENHRY and CDR2 SYGVKD. CDR3 length: 16 amino acids. CDR3 residues: CAISEATGGASDEQYF. For the CDR3, the DNA is TGTGCCATCAGTGAGGCGACAGGGGGCGCATCCGACGAGCAGTACTTC.

This clonotype was counted many times. The chain has TRBV19 and TRBJ2-7, with 8 bases identical to TRBD1. CDR1 is LNHDA, CDR2 SQIVND, per germline (reference sequence). The CDR3 is made up of 17 amino acids. Losses at the gene ends were 0 bases for V and 1 base for J; bases not matched to a gene: 8. In DNA form, the CDR3 reads TGTGCCAGTAGTATAGATCGGACAGGGTTTCGGTCCTACGAGCAGTACTTC. Translated: CASSIDRTGFRSYEQYF.

In its sample, this clonotype was seen many times. The chain uses TRBV9 and TRBJ1-1, with TRBD1 matching 7 bases. V dropped 3 bases and J dropped 1; count of bases not matched to a gene: 6. The length of the CDR3 is 15 residues. The V gene's germline CDR1 is SGDLS and CDR2 YYNGEE. The CDR3 here is CASSDQKGANTEAFF. As DNA, the CDR3 is TGTGCCAGCAGCGATCAGAAGGGGGCGAACACTGAAGCTTTCTTT. The whole variable domain, remainder taken from reference TRBV9 and TRBJ1-1, is DSGVTQTPKHLITATGQRVTLRCSPRSGDLSVYWYQQSLDQGLQFLIQYYNGEERAKGNILERFSAQQFPDLHSELNLSSLELGDSALYFCASSDQKGANTEAFFGQGTRLTVV.

The sample holds many counts of this clonotype. The rearrangement links TRBV6-5 to TRBJ1-1, with 7 bases fitting TRBD1. The CDR3 is 16 residues long. The J segment lost 2 bases and the V segment lost 2 bases, leaving 8 bases of the junction unmatched. Germline V lookup: CDR1 MNHEY, CDR2 SVGAGI. The CDR3, as DNA: TGTGCCAGCAGTTACACCCAGACAGGGACCAACACTGAAGCTTTCTTT. Translated, it gives CASSYTQTGTNTEAFF.

V usage is TRBV19 and J usage is TRBJ2-1; TRBD2 agrees at 8 bases. The CDR3 is made up of 16 amino acids. The J segment lost 10 bases and the V segment lost 3 bases, leaving 14 bases of the junction unmatched. CDR1 is LNHDA and CDR2 is SQIVND in the germline V gene (reference sequence). The CDR3: CASSIQTSGPKGEQFF. CDR3 coding DNA: TGTGCCAGTAGTATTCAAACTAGCGGTCCGAAAGGGGAGCAGTTCTTC.

This clonotype was found many times. This rearrangement joins TRBV5-1 to TRBJ2-1; 8 bases are a match to TRBD1. V lost 4 bases and J lost 12; bases outside the gene matches: 9. Germline CDR1 is SGHRS and CDR2 is YFSETQ. This CDR3 spans 13 amino acids. The CDR3 sequence: CASSPTDRGGQFF. CDR3 sequence (DNA): TGCGCCAGCAGCCCCACAGACAGGGGCGGGCAGTTCTTC.

The chain has TRBV29-1 and TRBJ2-7; 9 bases map to TRBD2. Germline-derived CDR1 and CDR2 are SQVTM and ANQGSEA. The CDR3 has 13 residues. Trimming removed 3 bases from V and 4 bases from J; junction bases left unmatched: 4. The CDR3 loop reads CSVEREGGYEQYF. In DNA, the CDR3 is TGCAGCGTTGAGCGGGAGGGTGGGTACGAGCAGTACTTC.

This chain connects TRBV25-1 to TRBJ1-2; no reliable D call. Germline CDR1 and CDR2: MGHDK and SYGVNS. The CDR3 consists of 17 residues. The V and J ends lost 4 bases and 4 bases respectively, with 22 bases between them. This CDR3 is CASSGSPGRGTSYGYTF. CDR3 DNA: TGTGCCAGCAGTGGTTCGCCGGGCCGAGGAACATCCTATGGCTACACCTTC.

This clonotype was counted only a few times. V is TRBV3-1 and J is TRBJ1-2; 7 bases line up with TRBD1. The ends lost 4 bases at V and 4 bases at J; junction bases unmatched: 3. This CDR3 contains 13 residues. Germline V gene data show CDR1 as LGHDT and CDR2 as YNNKEL (reference sequence). The CDR3 coding sequence is TGTGCCAGCAGCCGAGGGACAGTCTATGGCTACACCTTC. It yields the protein CASSRGTVYGYTF.

This clonotype is judged medium-sized. The chain uses TRBV7-8 and TRBJ1-6; D not certain. CDR1 SGHVS and CDR2 FQNEAQ come from the germline V gene. V was shortened by 1 base and J by 9 bases, with 13 bases between the two germline ends. The CDR3 totals 15 residues. CDR3 region: CASSLDLVPSSPLHF. In nucleotides, the CDR3 is TGTGCCAGCAGCTTAGACTTGGTACCGAGTTCACCCCTCCACTTT.